These 28 T cell receptor beta chains came from one sample sequenced in a study of T cells in Graves' hyperthyroidism and ophthalmopathy. What was amplified from RNA transcripts were TCR beta CDR3 regions. The HTBI set primed first-round TCR CDR3 RT-PCR. TCRdb analysed the multiplex PCR reads with MiXCR anew, one entry per CDR3 protein. The repertoire includes hundreds of thousands of distinct CDR3 sequences, less than 45% of them detected once, and less than 9.5% sits in the top ten. The sequenced sample consisted of peripheral blood or thyroid tissue (not recorded which). The receptors stem from an adult man with Graves' disease, either hyperthyroidism or ophthalmopathy (not recorded which).

The chain uses TRBV7-2 and TRBJ1-2; 9 nucleotides line up with TRBD1. Germline CDR1 reads SGHTA; CDR2 reads FQGNSA. With 5 bases clipped from V and 4 bases from J, the junction kept 8 bases outside the gene matches. The length of the CDR3 is 15 residues. The CDR3 loop is CASSRTGEILYGYTF. CDR3 nucleotide sequence: TGTGCCAGCAGCCGGACAGGGGAAATACTCTATGGCTACACCTTC. Drawing the rest from reference TRBV7-2 and TRBJ1-2, the complete variable domain is GAGVSQSPSNKVTEKGKDVELRCDPISGHTALYWYRQSLGQGLEFLIYFQGNSAPDKSGLPSDRFSAERTGGSVSTLTIQRTQQEDSAVYLCASSRTGEILYGYTFGSGTRLTVV.

The chain couples TRBV29-1 to TRBJ1-2; no firm D call. Germline CDR1 is SQVTM and CDR2 is ANQGSEA. The CDR3 is 12 residues long. Trimming stripped 8 bases from V and 7 bases from J, with 17 bases between. In DNA form, the CDR3 reads TGCAGCTTGGAGGCCAGCCCCTCTGGCTACACCTTC. Its translation is CSLEASPSGYTF.

This clonotype has a count of ten or more. The chain joins TRBV29-1 to TRBJ1-4; D is ambiguous. Per germline, CDR1 SQVTM and CDR2 ANQGSEA. The CDR3 loop spans 13 amino acids. V was cut by 5 bases and J by 5 bases, with 12 bases left in between. The CDR3: CSVTEAGNEKLFF. The CDR3 coding sequence is TGCAGCGTTACTGAGGCGGGGAATGAAAAACTGTTTTTT. The full variable domain, in which reference TRBV29-1 and TRBJ1-4 provide the parts outside the CDR3, is SAVISQKPSRDICQRGTSLTIQCQVDSQVTMMFWYRQQPGQSLTLIATANQGSEATYESGFVIDKFPISRPNLTFSTLTVSNMSPEDSSIYLCSVTEAGNEKLFFGSGTQLSVL.

The V call is TRBV2, the J call TRBJ2-2; the D gene is possibly TRBD2 (6 bases). Germline CDR1 SNHLY, CDR2 FYNNEI. The V end was cut by 8 bases, the J end by 6 bases, with 13 bases between. The CDR3 consists of 13 residues. The CDR3 loop is CASAVREAGELFF. The CDR3 DNA sequence: TGTGCCAGCGCCGTCAGGGAGGCCGGGGAGCTGTTTTTT.

The chain recombines TRBV24-1 with TRBJ1-4, with 7 bases fitting TRBD1. CDR1 and CDR2 from the germline V gene are KGHDR and SFDVKD. The CDR3 runs to 15 residues. The junction had 7 bases not matched to a gene; V was cut back by 4 bases and J by 6 bases. Here the CDR3 DNA reads TGTGCCACCAGTGACCGGACAGGAGCCGATGAAAAACTGTTTTTT. Translated: CATSDRTGADEKLFF.

This clonotype has a count of ten or more. This chain links TRBV12-3 or TRBV12-4 with TRBJ1-5; 7 nucleotides line up with TRBD1. This CDR3 region has 16 residues. Losses at the gene ends were 0 bases for V and 4 bases for J; bases not matched to a gene: 6. The CDR3 DNA follows: TGTGCCAGCAGTTTAGCGCCAGGACAGGAGAATCAGCCCCAGCATTTT. This encodes CASSLAPGQENQPQHF.

On this clonotype itself: Given a much more abundant clone one base away, this may be a read error. J is TRBJ1-6 and V is TRBV6-1, with a weak D call TRBD1 (5 bases). With 6 bases removed from V and 10 bases from J, the gap between germline ends came to 16 bases. The CDR3 contains 14 residues. The germline V gene encodes CDR1 MNHNS and CDR2 SASEGT. Here the CDR3 DNA reads TGTGCCAGCAGCAGGGACGGCGGGGTATCACCCCTCCACTTT. This translates into CASSRDGGVSPLHF.

The gene calls are TRBV7-9 and TRBJ1-3; D is ambiguous. The CDR3 has 12 residues. CDR1 SEHNR and CDR2 FQNEAQ come from the germline V gene (reference sequence). Trimming cost V 1 base and J 11 bases, with 9 bases left between them. The CDR3 DNA reads as TGTGCCAGCAGCTTAGTGGCAGGATCCATATATTTT. The encoded protein is CASSLVAGSIYF.

This clonotype was recorded once. This rearrangement joins TRBV10-3 to TRBJ2-5; tentatively, D is TRBD1 or TRBD2 (6 bases each). The V gene lost 10 bases and the J gene lost 4 bases, with 19 bases spanning the gap. This CDR3 is 14 amino acids long. CDR1 is ENHRY and CDR2 is SYGVKD in the germline V gene. In DNA form, the CDR3 reads TGTGCCACCTGGGACTCAGGGGTATCAGAGACCCAGTACTTC. It codes for CATWDSGVSETQYF.

This clonotype showed up many times. The chain couples TRBV12-3 or TRBV12-4 to TRBJ1-2; TRBD1 agrees at 9 bases. This CDR3 has 15 amino acids. V was clipped by 2 bases and J by 4 bases; unmatched bases: 5. DNA of the CDR3: TGTGCCAGCAGTTTAATGGACAGGGGTGGCTATGGCTACACCTTC. Translating it yields CASSLMDRGGYGYTF.

V usage is TRBV20-1 and J usage is TRBJ2-5, with D maybe TRBD2 (5 bases). The CDR3 covers 15 residues. Germline V gives CDR1 DFQATT, CDR2 SNEGSKA (reference sequence). Trimming removed 4 bases from V and 8 bases from J, with 23 bases in between. The CDR3 nucleotides are TGCAGTGCTAACGGACTGGATACAAGAGTAGATACCCAGTACTTC. Its translation: CSANGLDTRVDTQYF.

This clonotype was detected ten times or more. This chain links TRBV10-2 with TRBJ1-3; D gene uncertain. Trimming removed 4 bases from V and 0 bases from J, with 4 bases in between. Germline V gene data show CDR1 as WSHSY and CDR2 as SAAADI. The CDR3 has 13 residues. CDR3 nucleotides: TGCGCCAGCAGTGTCGTCTCTGGAAACACCATATATTTT. Translated, it gives CASSVVSGNTIYF.

V gene TRBV2 combines with J gene TRBJ1-2; unclear D gene. V lost 2 bases and J 5 bases, leaving 15 bases between the germline ends. Germline CDR1 is SNHLY and CDR2 is FYNNEI. The CDR3 contains 15 residues. The CDR3 region has the DNA TGTGCCAGCAGTGAAATCGGGAGCCCCAAGTATGGCTACACCTTC. Protein: CASSEIGSPKYGYTF.

This clonotype was seen repeatedly, ten times or more. The chain has TRBV29-1 and TRBJ1-2; D ambiguous. Trimming shortened V by 4 bases and J by 0 bases, and 12 bases separated the two germline ends. Germline CDR1 reads SQVTM; CDR2 reads ANQGSEA. The CDR3 totals 14 residues. This CDR3 reads CSVGFGGSNYGYTF. In nucleotides, the CDR3 is TGCAGCGTTGGTTTCGGCGGGTCTAACTATGGCTACACCTTC.

In this sample, this clonotype turned up a few times. This chain connects TRBV6-5 to TRBJ2-7; 8 bases are a match to TRBD2. The germline CDR1 and CDR2 sequences are MNHEY and SVGAGI. The length of the CDR3 is 15 residues. V was pared by 6 bases and J by 5 bases, with 12 bases of the junction left unmatched. DNA of the CDR3: TGTGCCAGCAGCGAACTCGTAGCGGGGCCCCACGAGCAGTACTTC. Translated, it gives CASSELVAGPHEQYF.

Turning to this clonotype: With a much larger clone just one base away, this may be a read error. The chain combines TRBV10-3 with TRBJ2-7; maybe TRBD2 (6 bases). The CDR3 is made up of 14 amino acids. CDR1 ENHRY and CDR2 SYGVKD come from the germline V gene. The CDR3 DNA is TGTGCCATCAGTGACCCGGGACTCAGTTACGGGCAGTACTTC. Encoded protein: CAISDPGLSYGQYF.

This clonotype was counted only a few times. CDR3: CASSPPGQGNEKLFF. The CDR3 bases are TGTGCCAGCAGCCCGCCGGGACAGGGGAATGAAAAACTGTTTTTT. This chain links TRBV11-2 with TRBJ1-4, with TRBD1 identical over 10 bases. CDR3 length: 15 amino acids. Looked up from germline, CDR1 is SGHAT and CDR2 is FQNNGV. Trimming at V came to 5 bases and at J to 5 bases, leaving 5 bases not matched to a gene.

The sample holds many counts of this clonotype. This chain connects TRBV2 to TRBJ1-2; D is unresolved. Germline loops: CDR1 SNHLY, CDR2 FYNNEI. The CDR3 loop spans 13 amino acids. Trimming shortened V by 3 bases and J by 1 base, and 6 bases separated the two germline ends. CDR3 bases: TGTGCCAGCAGTGACCGAGTTAACTATGGCTACACCTTC. This translates into CASSDRVNYGYTF.

The V and J genes are TRBV10-3 and TRBJ1-1; D is uncertain. V was cut by 6 bases and J by 3 bases, with 14 bases left in between. Germline V CDR1 and CDR2: ENHRY, SYGVKD. The CDR3 spans 14 residues. CDR3 nucleotides: TGTGCCATCAGCCCGCGGACGCAGGACACTGAAGCTTTCTTT. This gives the protein CAISPRTQDTEAFF.

V gene TRBV20-1 combines with J gene TRBJ2-1; no clear D gene. The CDR3 contains 11 residues. Germline V gene data show CDR1 as DFQATT and CDR2 as SNEGSKA (reference sequence). The V end was cut by 7 bases, the J end by 5 bases, with 9 bases between. CDR3 amino acids: CSVETNNEQFF. The CDR3 bases are TGCAGTGTAGAGACAAACAATGAGCAGTTCTTC.

On this clonotype: A read error may explain this, as a much larger clone is one base away. The chain is built from TRBV7-9 and TRBJ1-5; possibly TRBD1 for D (5 bases). Per germline, CDR1 SEHNR and CDR2 FQNEAQ (reference sequence). Deletions cut 4 bases from V and 5 bases from J, with 9 bases between. This CDR3 is 13 amino acids long. The CDR3 protein is CASSSGLDQPQHF. DNA of the CDR3: TGTGCCAGCAGCTCGGGACTGGATCAGCCCCAGCATTTT.

This clonotype is a singleton in its sample. The chain employs TRBV19 and TRBJ1-2; the match to TRBD1 covers 11 bases. In germline, CDR1 is LNHDA, CDR2 SQIVND (reference sequence). The CDR3 extends over 14 amino acids. J gave up 8 bases and V 7 bases, and 9 bases lay outside the gene matches. CDR3 sequence (DNA): TGTGCCAGTACCCGAGGACAGGGGGCCATAGGCTACACCTTC. Residues: CASTRGQGAIGYTF.

This clonotype qualifies as medium-sized. This chain connects TRBV10-3 to TRBJ1-3; D perhaps matches TRBD1 (6 bases). The germline gives CDR1 ENHRY, CDR2 SYGVKD. The CDR3 is 13 residues long. Trimming left V 6 bases short and J 0 bases short, with 6 bases between. The CDR3 here is CAIRDSSGNTIYF. The CDR3 nucleotides are TGTGCCATCAGGGACAGCTCTGGAAACACCATATATTTT.

This clonotype was detected many times. The chain has TRBV7-9 and TRBJ2-7; D call uncertain. Germline CDR1 and CDR2: SEHNR and FQNEAQ (reference sequence). The CDR3 length is 12 residues. The V end was cut by 2 bases, the J end by 5 bases, with 7 bases between. CDR3 sequence: CASSLPGNEQYF. The CDR3 bases are TGTGCCAGCAGCTTACCGGGTAACGAGCAGTACTTC.

The gene calls are TRBV2 and TRBJ2-2, with TRBD2 matching over 10 bases. V dropped 10 bases and J dropped 4; count of bases not matched to a gene: 12. Germline CDR1 is SNHLY and CDR2 is FYNNEI. The CDR3 loop spans 16 amino acids. The chain's CDR3 is CATSSGGVLFTGELFF. CDR3 DNA: TGTGCCACTAGCAGCGGGGGGGTACTTTTCACCGGGGAGCTGTTTTTT. The whole variable domain, remainder taken from reference TRBV2 and TRBJ2-2, is EPEVTQTPSHQVTQMGQEVILRCVPISNHLYFYWYRQILGQKVEFLVSFYNNEISEKSEIFDDQFSVERPDGSNFTLKIRSTKLEDSAMYFCATSSGGVLFTGELFFGEGSRLTVL.

The chain combines TRBV20-1 with TRBJ1-2; 8 nucleotides line up with TRBD1. Germline-derived CDR1 and CDR2 are DFQATT and SNEGSKA (reference sequence). This CDR3 spans 14 amino acids. Trimming at V came to 6 bases and at J to 8 bases, leaving 14 bases not matched to a gene. The CDR3 DNA reads as TGCAGTGCCTCCCCTCGGACAGGGAATCTCGGCTACACCTTC. Encoded protein: CSASPRTGNLGYTF.

This chain connects TRBV2 to TRBJ2-7; 11 nucleotides align to TRBD2. Germline CDR1 is SNHLY and CDR2 is FYNNEI. V trimming: 4 bases; J trimming: 0 bases; junction bases outside the gene matches: 5. The CDR3 is 16 amino acids. The CDR3 sequence is CASSATSGISSYEQYF. CDR3 in DNA: TGTGCCAGCAGTGCGACTAGCGGGATCAGCTCCTACGAGCAGTACTTC.

The table lists this clonotype with many counts. The chain employs TRBV2 and TRBJ1-6; 9 bases are shared with TRBD1. CDR1 SNHLY and CDR2 FYNNEI come from the germline V gene. CDR3 length equals 14 residues. With 4 bases clipped from V and 10 bases from J, the junction kept 5 bases outside the gene matches. In DNA, the CDR3 is TGTGCCAGCAGTGGACAGGGGGATAGATCACCCCTCCACTTT. Residues: CASSGQGDRSPLHF. The entire variable domain, with the rest obtained from reference TRBV2 and TRBJ1-6, is as follows: EPEVTQTPSHQVTQMGQEVILRCVPISNHLYFYWYRQILGQKVEFLVSFYNNEISEKSEIFDDQFSVERPDGSNFTLKIRSTKLEDSAMYFCASSGQGDRSPLHFGNGTRLTVT.